The 21 T cell receptor beta chains below come from one sample, sequenced in a study of radiotherapy plus CTLA-4 blockade in lung cancer. Some clones are missing from TCRdb's copy, which holds only in-frame ones; the method was immunoSEQ multiplex PCR. This sample has 80,000 or so clones, with over 70% found just once. This specimen consisted of peripheral blood, obtained from a patient treated with radiotherapy plus ipilimumab. These receptors were collected from a human donor with non-small cell lung cancer who had a partial response to radiotherapy plus ipilimumab. Some clones in this sample may be carry-over from other donors' samples.

The V call is TRBV19, the J call TRBJ1-6; maybe TRBD1 (5 bases). The germline CDR1 and CDR2 sequences are LNHDA and SQIVND (reference sequence). This CDR3 contains 16 residues. The germline V and J ends were trimmed by 6 bases and 0 bases, with 12 bases remaining between them. The CDR3 sequence is CASSPGGGSYNSPLHF. The CDR3 coding sequence is TGTGCCAGTAGCCCTGGGGGGGGCTCCTATAATTCACCCCTCCACTTT.

The genes are TRBV2 and TRBJ2-5; the match to TRBD2 covers 16 bases. This CDR3 has 17 residues. The J segment lost 4 bases and the V segment lost 7 bases, leaving 9 bases of the junction unmatched. Germline lookup yields CDR1 SNHLY and CDR2 FYNNEI. Here the CDR3 DNA reads TGTGCCAGCAACTTGGGACTAGCGGGAGGGTTCGGAGAGACCCAGTACTTC. Amino acids: CASNLGLAGGFGETQYF. The whole variable domain, remainder taken from reference TRBV2 and TRBJ2-5, is EPEVTQTPSHQVTQMGQEVILRCVPISNHLYFYWYRQILGQKVEFLVSFYNNEISEKSEIFDDQFSVERPDGSNFTLKIRSTKLEDSAMYFCASNLGLAGGFGETQYFGPGTRLLVL.

The V and J genes are TRBV9 and TRBJ2-5; 9 bases agree with TRBD2. V was pared by 0 bases and J by 5 bases, with 11 bases of the junction left unmatched. CDR1 SGDLS and CDR2 YYNGEE come from the germline V gene. The CDR3 runs to 17 residues. CDR3: CASSVGIGGGAGETQYF. CDR3 coding DNA: TGTGCCAGCAGCGTAGGGATTGGCGGGGGGGCGGGGGAGACCCAGTACTTC.

V gene TRBV19 combines with J gene TRBJ2-7; 13 nucleotides align to TRBD2. Unmatched junction bases numbered 8, after V lost 5 bases and J lost 4 bases. Germline CDR1 reads LNHDA; CDR2 reads SQIVND (reference sequence). This CDR3 is 16 amino acids long. In nucleotides, the CDR3 is TGTGCCAGTAGTCCTCGGACTAGCGGGAGTTCTTACGAGCAGTACTTC. Translation: CASSPRTSGSSYEQYF.

The V gene is TRBV7-3, the J gene TRBJ2-1; TRBD1 agrees at 9 bases. The V segment lost 1 base and the J segment 0 bases; nucleotides outside the gene matches: 7. CDR1 is SGHTA and CDR2 is FQGTGA in the germline V gene. CDR3 length equals 18 residues. In DNA form, the CDR3 reads TGTGCCAGCAGCTTAAGGGACAGGGCCCTGGGCTCCTACAATGAGCAGTTCTTC. It is translated as CASSLRDRALGSYNEQFF.

This chain uses TRBV19 with TRBJ2-5; possible D gene TRBD1, 6 bases. The DNA end favors TRBJ2-7, so the J call may be wrong. The CDR3 has 16 amino acids. The germline gives CDR1 LNHDA, CDR2 SQIVND (reference sequence). The CDR3 here is CASSISGDTGLYEQYF. The CDR3 DNA reads TGTGCCAGTAGTATCTCAGGGGACACTGGTCTCTACGAGCAGTACTTC.

This chain connects TRBV9 to TRBJ2-2; TRBD2 aligns across 8 bases. The length of the CDR3 is 15 residues. The V and J ends lost 3 bases and 6 bases, in that order; junction bases with no gene match: 7. In germline, CDR1 is SGDLS, CDR2 YYNGEE. The CDR3 DNA reads as TGTGCCAGCAGCGGGACTAGCTACGCTTCCGGGGAGCTGTTTTTT. Its translation: CASSGTSYASGELFF.

The chain employs TRBV15 and TRBJ1-5, with TRBD1 identical over 7 bases. CDR3 length: 13 residues. After removal of 8 bases from V and 3 bases from J, the junction contained 4 bases not matched to a gene. CDR1 and CDR2 from the germline V gene are LNHNV and YYDKDF (reference sequence). The CDR3 sequence: CATATGNNQPQHF. CDR3 in DNA: TGTGCCACCGCGACAGGGAACAATCAGCCCCAGCATTTT. Full variable domain (missing parts from reference TRBV15 and TRBJ1-5): DAMVIQNPRYQVTQFGKPVTLSCSQTLNHNVMYWYQQKSSQAPKLLFHYYDKDFNNEADTPDNFQSRRPNTSFCFLDIRSPGLGDTAMYLCATATGNNQPQHFGDGTRLSIL.

V usage is TRBV4-2 and J usage is TRBJ1-3; maybe TRBD1 (5 bases). Trimming cost V 5 bases and J 0 bases, with 14 bases left between them. CDR1 and CDR2 (germline): LGHNA, YNFKEQ. The CDR3 contains 16 residues. The CDR3 spells CASSLANTGSGNTIYF. Written as DNA, the CDR3 is TGTGCCAGCAGCTTGGCAAATACAGGCTCTGGAAACACCATATATTTT.

The chain couples TRBV9 to TRBJ2-5; 9 positions match TRBD2. V lost 3 bases and J lost 1; bases outside the gene matches: 10. The germline gives CDR1 SGDLS, CDR2 YYNGEE. This CDR3 contains 17 residues. DNA for the CDR3: TGTGCCAGCAGCGCGGCGACTAGCGGTTTAATCCAAGAGACCCAGTACTTC. Translated, it gives CASSAATSGLIQETQYF.

This rearrangement joins TRBV7-2 to TRBJ1-1; a possible D gene is TRBD1 (6 bases). CDR3 length: 15 residues. Germline-derived CDR1 and CDR2 are SGHTA and FQGNSA. V lost 1 base, J lost 3 bases, and 12 bases lay in between. CDR3 sequence: CASSLGGQGYTEAFF. CDR3 sequence (DNA): TGTGCCAGCAGCTTAGGGGGGCAGGGGTACACTGAAGCTTTCTTT.

This sequence joins TRBV5-8 and TRBJ2-1; D gene unclear. CDR3 length equals 16 residues. The germline V gene encodes CDR1 SGHTS and CDR2 YDEGEE. Trimming took 1 base from V and 6 from J, leaving 17 bases between them. The DNA of the CDR3 is TGTGCCAGCAGCTTGCCGGCAGGCAGTCGAAGCAATGAGCAGTTCTTC. It translates to CASSLPAGSRSNEQFF.

The rearrangement joins TRBV5-8 to TRBJ2-3, with TRBD2 identical over 7 bases. This CDR3 region has 16 residues. V lost 4 bases, J lost 1 base, and 9 bases stayed unmatched. Looked up from germline, CDR1 is SGHTS and CDR2 is YDEGEE. CDR3 region: CASSKTSLWGTDTQYF. The CDR3 nucleotides read TGTGCCAGCAGCAAGACTAGCTTGTGGGGCACAGATACGCAGTATTTT.

This clone was counted only a few times. The V and J genes are TRBV18 and TRBJ1-4; maybe TRBD1 (6 bases). Germline-derived CDR1 and CDR2 are KGHSH and LQKENI. This CDR3 region has 20 residues. The V and J ends lost 0 bases and 4 bases respectively, with 24 bases between them. CDR3 nucleotide sequence: TGTGCCAGCTCACCACCTAAAGGGAGTGACGCTCTGGACAGTAATGAAAAACTGTTTTTT. Translation: CASSPPKGSDALDSNEKLFF. Filled out from reference TRBV18 and TRBJ1-4, the complete variable domain reads NAGVMQNPRHLVRRRGQEARLRCSPMKGHSHVYWYRQLPEEGLKFMVYLQKENIIDESGMPKERFSAEFPKEGPSILRIQQVVRGDSAAYFCASSPPKGSDALDSNEKLFFGSGTQLSVL.

This clone was picked up a small number of times. The genes are TRBV6-5 and TRBJ1-3, with D unclear. The V and J ends lost 7 bases and 3 bases respectively, with 13 bases between them. The CDR3 contains 14 residues. In germline, CDR1 is MNHEY, CDR2 SVGAGI. CDR3 amino acids: CASTRPGIGNTIYF. CDR3 DNA: TGTGCCAGCACGCGACCCGGGATTGGAAACACCATATATTTT.

This clone was recorded a few times. CDR3 region: CASSLIGRGLPETQYF. DNA for the CDR3: TGTGCCAGCAGCTTAATAGGCAGGGGCCTACCGGAGACCCAGTACTTC. This rearrangement joins TRBV7-3 to TRBJ2-5, with a tentative D call TRBD1 (6 bases). V dropped 1 base and J dropped 5 bases, with 17 bases sitting between them. The length of the CDR3 is 16 residues. Germline-derived CDR1 and CDR2 are SGHTA and FQGTGA.

The chain joins TRBV28 to TRBJ1-6, with D possibly TRBD1 on 6 matching bases. Germline V lookup: CDR1 MDHEN, CDR2 SYDVKM. Between the trimmed V and J ends, which lost 2 bases and 9 bases, there was a span of 14 bases. The CDR3 is 15 residues long. CDR3 DNA sequence: TGTGCCAGCAGTTTAGGGGACACAGTCTTTTCACCCCTCCACTTT. Its protein is CASSLGDTVFSPLHF. The whole variable domain, remainder taken from reference TRBV28 and TRBJ1-6, is DVKVTQSSRYLVKRTGEKVFLECVQDMDHENMFWYRQDPGLGLRLIYFSYDVKMKEKGDIPEGYSVSREKKERFSLILESASTNQTSMYLCASSLGDTVFSPLHFGNGTRLTVT.

This chain connects TRBV2 to TRBJ2-5; 10 bases map to TRBD2. The CDR3 spans 15 residues. The junction had 2 bases not matched to a gene; V was cut back by 2 bases and J by 2 bases. Germline loops: CDR1 SNHLY, CDR2 FYNNEI. As DNA, the CDR3 is TGTGCCAGCAGTGAATGGACTAGCGGACAAGAGACCCAGTACTTC. Encoded protein: CASSEWTSGQETQYF.

The V call is TRBV5-1, the J call TRBJ1-6, with D possibly matching TRBD1 (6 bases). The CDR3 runs 16 residues. V was shortened by 1 base and J by 7 bases, with 15 bases between the two germline ends. Germline V gene data show CDR1 as SGHRS and CDR2 as YFSETQ. CDR3 sequence: CASSLFGGAGNSPLHF. CDR3 DNA sequence: TGCGCCAGCAGCTTGTTTGGGGGGGCTGGAAATTCACCCCTCCACTTT.

The chain has TRBV4-2 and TRBJ2-3; 7 nucleotides agree with TRBD2. This CDR3 comprises 16 residues. CDR1 is LGHNA and CDR2 is YNFKEQ in the germline V gene. Germline trimming cut 1 base from V and 1 base from J; bases unmatched to any gene: 5. The CDR3 DNA follows: TGTGCCAGCAGCCAAGCCGCGGGAGTTCGCACAGATACGCAGTATTTT. It specifies CASSQAAGVRTDTQYF.

In nucleotides, the CDR3 is TGTGCCAGCAGCAGGGGGACAGGTAATAGCAATCAGCCCCAGCATTTT. This translates into CASSRGTGNSNQPQHF. The gene calls are TRBV5-5 and TRBJ1-5; 8 nucleotides agree with TRBD1. V shed 4 bases and J 0 bases; nucleotides not matched to a gene: 6. The CDR3 totals 16 residues. Germline V gene data show CDR1 as SGHKS and CDR2 as YYEKEE (reference sequence).